The 24 T cell receptor beta chains below were found in one sample sequenced in a study of blood T cell repertoires in COVID-19. Assay used: immunoSEQ multiplex PCR; TCRdb lists only in-frame clones, some missing. The sample contains about 100,000 clones, 85% of which appear only once. Specimen: peripheral blood. The receptors shown here come from a woman in her 70s with active or convalescent COVID-19.

This chain uses TRBV7-2 with TRBJ2-7; TRBD2 matches 13 bases. CDR3 length: 16 residues. CDR1 is SGHTA and CDR2 is FQGNSA in the germline V gene. Germline trimming cut 2 bases from V and 0 bases from J; bases unmatched to any gene: 1. CDR3 DNA: TGTGCCAGCAGCTTACGGACTAGCGGGAGCTCCTACGAGCAGTACTTC. Protein sequence: CASSLRTSGSSYEQYF.

The chain is built from TRBV3-1 (or the pseudogene TRBV3-2) and TRBJ1-5; TRBD1 is a possible D gene (5 bases). This CDR3 has 15 amino acids. V was trimmed by 1 base and J by 4 bases, leaving 11 bases between them. Germline values: CDR1 LGHDT, CDR2 YNNKEL (reference sequence). In DNA form, the CDR3 reads TGTGCCAGCAGCCAAGGATGGGGGGGAAATCAGCCCCAGCATTTT. Translation: CASSQGWGGNQPQHF.

The V call is TRBV7-9, the J call TRBJ1-6; D is unresolved. Trimming removed 4 bases from V and 8 bases from J, with 6 bases in between. The CDR3 is 12 residues long. Germline V gene sequence: CDR1 SEHNR, CDR2 FQNEAQ (reference sequence). The CDR3 nucleotides read TGTGCCAGCAGCTCCCCTTATTCACCCCTCCACTTT. Its protein product is CASSSPYSPLHF.

This sequence joins TRBV5-4 and TRBJ1-2; the match to TRBD1 covers 9 bases. The V and J ends lost 4 bases and 5 bases, in that order; junction bases with no gene match: 9. Germline assignment: CDR1 SGHNT and CDR2 YYREEE (reference sequence). This CDR3 spans 15 amino acids. CDR3 residues: CASSNRQGGTYGYTF. The CDR3 nucleotides read TGTGCCAGCAGCAACCGACAGGGGGGGACTTATGGCTACACCTTC.

The chain carries TRBV24-1 and TRBJ2-5; D possibly corresponds to TRBD1 (5 bases). The CDR3 is 16 amino acids. In germline, CDR1 is KGHDR, CDR2 SFDVKD. Between the trimmed V and J ends, which lost 1 base and 5 bases, there was a span of 16 bases. The CDR3 reads CATSDFSRARSETQYF. The CDR3 DNA is TGTGCCACCAGTGATTTCTCCAGGGCCCGGTCGGAGACCCAGTACTTC.

This chain links TRBV7-9 with TRBJ2-5; 13 bases fit TRBD2. The CDR3 totals 19 residues. V lost 5 bases, J lost 5 bases, and 17 bases stayed unmatched. Germline lookup yields CDR1 SEHNR and CDR2 FQNEAQ (reference sequence). Here the CDR3 reads CASSRGTSGDYKVVETQYF. The CDR3 region has the DNA TGTGCCAGCAGCCGGGGGACTAGCGGGGACTATAAAGTGGTGGAGACCCAGTACTTC.

The gene calls are TRBV7-9 and TRBJ2-7; a possible D gene is TRBD2 (5 bases). The CDR3 has 15 residues. Germline V gene data show CDR1 as SEHNR and CDR2 as FQNEAQ (reference sequence). The V and J ends lost 4 bases and 6 bases respectively, with 19 bases between them. This chain's CDR3 is CASSYVGSSWAEQYF. The DNA for the CDR3 is TGTGCCAGCAGCTACGTTGGGAGTTCGTGGGCCGAGCAGTACTTC.

The rearrangement links TRBV24-1 to TRBJ1-2; 9 nucleotides line up with TRBD1. The CDR3 contains 15 residues. The germline CDR1 and CDR2 sequences are KGHDR and SFDVKD. Trimming removed 3 bases from V and 3 bases from J; junction bases left unmatched: 4. CDR3: CATSDATGGDYGYTF. DNA for the CDR3: TGTGCCACCAGTGATGCCACAGGGGGCGACTATGGCTACACCTTC.

The chain combines TRBV7-7 with TRBJ2-1; the match to TRBD2 covers 10 bases. The CDR3 covers 15 residues. The V gene's germline CDR1 is SSHAT and CDR2 FNYEAQ (reference sequence). The CDR3 protein is CATERLAGSYNEQFF. The CDR3 region has the DNA TGTGCTACCGAACGACTAGCGGGTTCCTACAATGAGCAGTTCTTC.

The chain carries TRBV2 and TRBJ2-7; 12 bases fit TRBD1. This CDR3 is 15 amino acids long. The germline CDR1 and CDR2 sequences are SNHLY and FYNNEI. Germline trimming cut 6 bases from V and 6 bases from J; bases unmatched to any gene: 9. The DNA for the CDR3 is TGTGCCAGCAGCGCGAGCGGGACAGGGGGCGTCGAGCAGTACTTC. As protein: CASSASGTGGVEQYF.

This sequence joins TRBV28 and TRBJ1-5; possible D gene TRBD1, 5 bases. CDR1 is MDHEN, CDR2 SYDVKM, per germline. The CDR3 is 15 amino acids. The V end lost 1 base, the J end lost 0 bases, and 7 bases lay between the germline ends. The CDR3 sequence: CASSLLGDSNQPQHF. The CDR3 bases are TGTGCCAGCAGTTTATTAGGGGATAGCAATCAGCCCCAGCATTTT.

V and J are TRBV5-1 and TRBJ2-1, with D maybe TRBD1 (6 bases). CDR3 size: 16 residues. Germline-derived CDR1 and CDR2 are SGHRS and YFSETQ. The V end lost 1 base, the J end lost 0 bases, and 11 bases lay between the germline ends. CDR3 bases: TGCGCCAGCAGCTTGACAGGGAAAAGCTCCTACAATGAGCAGTTCTTC. It codes for CASSLTGKSSYNEQFF.

This rearrangement joins TRBV2 to TRBJ2-7; 8 nucleotides line up with TRBD1. The length of the CDR3 is 13 residues. CDR1 and CDR2 (germline): SNHLY, FYNNEI. V trimming: 5 bases; J trimming: 6 bases; junction bases outside the gene matches: 6. The CDR3 sequence is CASSFGQGVEQYF. CDR3 in DNA: TGTGCCAGCAGTTTCGGACAGGGTGTCGAGCAGTACTTC.

This clone came up a few times. The chain combines TRBV19 with TRBJ1-1; 7 nucleotides match TRBD1. Looked up from germline, CDR1 is LNHDA and CDR2 is SQIVND (reference sequence). The CDR3 is 14 residues long. The V segment lost 6 bases and the J segment 5 bases; nucleotides outside the gene matches: 9. This CDR3 is CASSPQGIRTEAFF. CDR3 DNA: TGTGCCAGTAGCCCACAGGGGATACGGACTGAAGCTTTCTTT.

This clone was counted a few times. V usage is TRBV15 and J usage is TRBJ2-6; D is ambiguous. CDR3 length equals 15 residues. CDR1 is LNHNV and CDR2 is YYDKDF in the germline V gene (reference sequence). Deletions cut 5 bases from V and 0 bases from J, with 8 bases between. The CDR3 region is CATSRDASGANVLTF. The CDR3 DNA reads TGTGCCACCAGCCGCGATGCCTCTGGGGCCAACGTCCTGACTTTC.

The V and J genes are TRBV7-9 and TRBJ1-4; unclear D gene. The germline gives CDR1 SEHNR, CDR2 FQNEAQ (reference sequence). The V gene lost 2 bases and the J gene lost 4 bases, with 11 bases spanning the gap. The CDR3 is 15 residues long. CDR3 sequence reads: CASSLIGEGNEKLFF. CDR3 nucleotide sequence: TGTGCCAGCAGCTTAATCGGTGAGGGTAATGAAAAACTGTTTTTT. The entire variable domain, with the rest obtained from reference TRBV7-9 and TRBJ1-4, is as follows: DTGVSQNPRHKITKRGQNVTFRCDPISEHNRLYWYRQTLGQGPEFLTYFQNEAQLEKSRLLSDRFSAERPKGSFSTLEIQRTEQGDSAMYLCASSLIGEGNEKLFFGSGTQLSVL.

V and J are TRBV2 and TRBJ2-3, with D perhaps TRBD2 (5 bases). This CDR3 spans 12 amino acids. CDR1 and CDR2 (germline): SNHLY, FYNNEI. Trimming took off 8 bases at V and 4 bases at J, with 10 bases between the two ends. The CDR3 nucleotides are TGTGCCAGCTACGGGAACCCAGATACGCAGTATTTT. Encoded protein: CASYGNPDTQYF. Based on the CDR3 plus reference TRBV2 and TRBJ2-3, the full variable domain is EPEVTQTPSHQVTQMGQEVILRCVPISNHLYFYWYRQILGQKVEFLVSFYNNEISEKSEIFDDQFSVERPDGSNFTLKIRSTKLEDSAMYFCASYGNPDTQYFGPGTRLTVL.

V is TRBV6-2 or TRBV6-3 and J is TRBJ2-5; no firm D call. V lost 4 bases and J lost 4, with 7 bases in between. The CDR3 runs 12 residues. Looked up from germline, CDR1 is MNHEY and CDR2 is SVGEGT. The CDR3 DNA follows: TGTGCCAGCAGTTCCTTCCGAGAGACCCAGTACTTC. Protein sequence: CASSSFRETQYF.

The V and J genes are TRBV7-2 and TRBJ2-7; D is unclear. The CDR3 runs to 12 residues. V was pared by 5 bases and J by 3 bases, with 8 bases between. Germline V gene sequence: CDR1 SGHTA, CDR2 FQGNSA. This chain's CDR3 is CASSPAGYEQYF. CDR3 DNA sequence: TGTGCCAGCAGCCCCGCAGGCTACGAGCAGTACTTC.

The gene calls are TRBV10-3 and TRBJ2-3, with D tentatively TRBD2 (5 bases). Germline CDR1 reads ENHRY; CDR2 reads SYGVKD. The CDR3 spans 16 residues. V was shortened by 3 bases and J by 2 bases, with 15 bases between the two germline ends. The CDR3 loop is CAISEVGVRDTDTQYF. DNA for the CDR3: TGTGCCATCAGTGAAGTGGGAGTACGAGACACAGATACGCAGTATTTT.

For this clone: Mismatch with germline at one junction end may stem from a read error. The rearrangement uses TRBV7-7 and TRBJ2-5; 8 nucleotides line up with TRBD1. The germline V gene has CDR1 SSHAT and CDR2 FNYEAQ (reference sequence). This CDR3 spans 17 amino acids. The CDR3 DNA reads TGTGCTAGCAGCTTTGGTCTCGGCAGGGGGACAGGAGAGACCCAGTACTTC. Protein sequence: CASSFGLGRGTGETQYF.

The J gene is TRBJ2-3, the V gene TRBV24-1; 10 bases are a match to TRBD2. This CDR3 is 18 amino acids long. Germline loops: CDR1 KGHDR, CDR2 SFDVKD. V lost 3 bases, J lost 4 bases, and 12 bases stayed unmatched. CDR3 amino acids: CATSDTALLAGVPDTQYF. CDR3 bases: TGTGCCACCAGTGATACTGCCCTTCTAGCGGGAGTTCCAGATACGCAGTATTTT.

This chain connects TRBV6-5 to TRBJ2-5; 7 positions agree with TRBD1. V shed 6 bases, J shed 2 bases, and the junction held 3 bases outside the gene matches. The CDR3 covers 13 residues. The germline CDR1 and CDR2 sequences are MNHEY and SVGAGI. The CDR3 sequence is CASRVTGQETQYF. In DNA, the CDR3 is TGTGCCAGCAGGGTGACAGGGCAAGAGACCCAGTACTTC.

The gene calls are TRBV7-9 and TRBJ2-3; 11 nucleotides agree with TRBD2. V was clipped by 5 bases and J by 2 bases; unmatched bases: 6. Germline loops: CDR1 SEHNR, CDR2 FQNEAQ (reference sequence). This CDR3 region has 16 residues. The CDR3 loop is CASSLLAGGFTDTQYF. As DNA, the CDR3 is TGTGCCAGCAGCCTCTTAGCGGGGGGGTTCACAGATACGCAGTATTTT. Combining the CDR3 with reference TRBV7-9 and TRBJ2-3 gives the whole variable domain DTGVSQNPRHKITKRGQNVTFRCDPISEHNRLYWYRQTLGQGPEFLTYFQNEAQLEKSRLLSDRFSAERPKGSFSTLEIQRTEQGDSAMYLCASSLLAGGFTDTQYFGPGTRLTVL.